Presented here are 27 T cell receptor beta chains from one specimen sequenced in a study of blood T cell repertoires in COVID-19 (dated by TCRdb to the early 2020s). Library prep was done by the immunoSEQ multiplex PCR assay. The clones in this table, taken by TCRdb from immuneACCESS, are in-frame only. Not every clone is retained; where verified, under half of the shortfall comes from an unresolved V gene, and the cause of the rest is unknown. The sample table holds around 100,000 clones, of which roughly 85% were seen once. 9% to 13% of the sample goes to the ten largest clones. Material for sequencing was peripheral blood. The receptors come from a woman in her 70s with acute or convalescent COVID-19.

This clone came up a few times. This chain joins TRBV7-8 and TRBJ1-3; TRBD1 aligns across 7 bases. With 9 bases clipped from V and 0 bases from J, the junction kept 17 bases outside the gene matches. CDR3 length equals 18 residues. CDR1 and CDR2 from the germline V gene are SGHVS and FQNEAQ. The CDR3 spells CASLRRAGGTYSGNTIYF. As DNA, the CDR3 is TGTGCCAGTCTGCGAAGGGCAGGGGGGACGTACTCTGGAAACACCATATATTTT.

The V call is TRBV9, the J call TRBJ2-5; 9 bases are a match to TRBD2. Trimming took 4 bases from V and 4 from J; bases not matched to a gene: 5. Per germline, CDR1 SGDLS and CDR2 YYNGEE. This CDR3 region has 14 residues. The DNA of the CDR3 is TGTGCCAGCAGCACGGGACTAGCCCTAGAGACCCAGTACTTC. Amino acid sequence: CASSTGLALETQYF.

The chain joins TRBV6-5 to TRBJ2-4; D might be TRBD1 (6 bases). V lost 5 bases and J lost 0, with 11 bases in between. This CDR3 has 15 amino acids. CDR1 and CDR2 (germline): MNHEY, SVGAGI. The CDR3 DNA is TGTGCCAGCAGTAGGGGACAATCAGCCAAAAACATTCAGTACTTC. Protein product: CASSRGQSAKNIQYF.

Here the CDR3 DNA reads TGTGCCAGCAGTTCCCCAGGGCGTCAGCCCCAGCATTTT. It specifies CASSSPGRQPQHF. The chain is built from TRBV6-5 and TRBJ1-5, with a tentative D call TRBD1 (5 bases). CDR1 is MNHEY, CDR2 SVGAGI, per germline. Trimming pared 4 bases from V and 6 bases from J, leaving 10 bases between. CDR3 length: 13 residues.

CDR3 in amino acids: CASRPGFGGGEAFF. The CDR3 DNA sequence: TGTGCCAGCAGGCCGGGCTTCGGGGGGGGTGAAGCTTTCTTT. This chain connects TRBV11-1 to TRBJ1-1; the D gene is possibly TRBD1 (5 bases). This CDR3 contains 14 residues. Per germline, CDR1 SGHAT and CDR2 FQDESV (reference sequence). Trimming took off 6 bases at V and 7 bases at J, with 18 bases between the two ends.

This clone was picked up a small number of times. This chain connects TRBV10-3 to TRBJ2-5, with 7 bases fitting TRBD2. The trim removed 1 base at V and 10 bases at J, leaving 12 bases unmatched. This CDR3 region has 15 residues. The V gene's germline CDR1 is ENHRY and CDR2 SYGVKD. The CDR3, as DNA: TGTGCCATCAGTGAGTTAGGGGCTAGCGGTGGCGACCAGTACTTC. It codes for CAISELGASGGDQYF.

This clone was seen once. The chain carries TRBV19 and TRBJ2-3, with D unclear. Germline CDR1 is LNHDA and CDR2 is SQIVND (reference sequence). Trimming stripped 6 bases from V and 5 bases from J, with 6 bases between. The CDR3 is 11 residues long. This CDR3 is CASSTGDTQYF. CDR3 bases: TGTGCCAGTAGCACTGGAGATACGCAGTATTTT.

V and J are TRBV27 and TRBJ2-1; 10 bases agree with TRBD2. Germline CDR1 MNHEY, CDR2 SMNVEV (reference sequence). Losses at the gene ends were 4 bases for V and 2 bases for J; bases not matched to a gene: 11. The length of the CDR3 is 18 residues. The CDR3 nucleotides are TGTGCCAGCAGTTGGCGACCGGTTCTAGCGGGGGCCTACAATGAGCAGTTCTTC. Amino acid sequence: CASSWRPVLAGAYNEQFF.

The chain links TRBV6-1 to TRBJ2-5; 7 bases align to TRBD1. Per the germline V gene, CDR1 is MNHNS and CDR2 is SASEGT. J lost 4 bases, V lost 1 base, and 6 bases had no gene match. This CDR3 comprises 15 residues. CDR3 nucleotide sequence: TGTGCCAGCAGTGAAGGGGGAACAGGGGCAGAGACCCAGTACTTC. Its translation is CASSEGGTGAETQYF.

The chain is built from TRBV12-3 or TRBV12-4 and TRBJ1-2; possibly TRBD1 for D (6 bases). Trimming removed 8 bases from V and 4 bases from J, with 11 bases in between. This CDR3 has 12 amino acids. CDR3 nucleotides: TGTGCCAGCGGGGGCGCCGGCTATGGCTACACCTTC. Its protein is CASGGAGYGYTF.

J is TRBJ2-2 and V is TRBV30; D is possibly TRBD1 (5 bases). Deletions cut 6 bases from V and 3 bases from J, with 14 bases between. Germline CDR1 GTSNPN, CDR2 SVGIG (reference sequence). The CDR3 loop spans 14 amino acids. CDR3 bases: TGTGCCTGTGGCTCCAGGGTTTACACCGGGGAGCTGTTTTTT. This gives the protein CACGSRVYTGELFF.

V and J are TRBV5-1 and TRBJ1-1, with a weak D call TRBD1 (6 bases). Germline V gives CDR1 SGHRS, CDR2 YFSETQ. This CDR3 has 14 residues. V lost 7 bases and J lost 2, with 15 bases in between. As DNA, the CDR3 is TGCGCCAGCGATTTAGGGGGGGCAAACACTGAAGCTTTCTTT. It specifies CASDLGGANTEAFF. Based on the CDR3 plus reference TRBV5-1 and TRBJ1-1, the full variable domain is KAGVTQTPRYLIKTRGQQVTLSCSPISGHRSVSWYQQTPGQGLQFLFEYFSETQRNKGNFPGRFSGRQFSNSRSEMNVSTLELGDSALYLCASDLGGANTEAFFGQGTRLTVV.

The CDR3, as DNA: TGTGCCAGCAGTTTAGACAGAATAGGGCAGTTCTTC. Translation: CASSLDRIGQFF. This chain links TRBV12-3 or TRBV12-4 with TRBJ2-1, with unresolved D. This CDR3 has 12 residues. Trimming took off 1 base at V and 12 bases at J, with 10 bases between the two ends.

The chain's CDR3 is CASSLVGAGGSGANVLTF. In nucleotides, the CDR3 is TGTGCCAGCAGCTTAGTAGGGGCAGGGGGCTCTGGGGCCAACGTCCTGACTTTC. V and J are TRBV7-2 and TRBJ2-6; 7 bases fit TRBD1. The CDR3 is 18 residues long. After removal of 1 base from V and 0 bases from J, the junction contained 6 bases not matched to a gene. The germline CDR1 and CDR2 sequences are SGHTA and FQGNSA.

The chain joins TRBV6-5 to TRBJ1-6; a weak D match, TRBD1 (6 bases). Trimming left V 0 bases short and J 7 bases short, with 7 bases between. Looked up from germline, CDR1 is MNHEY and CDR2 is SVGAGI. CDR3 length: 14 residues. CDR3 amino acids: CASSYSGTNSPLHF. For the CDR3, the DNA is TGTGCCAGCAGTTACTCAGGGACAAATTCACCCCTCCACTTT.

The chain is built from TRBV29-1 and TRBJ1-6, with D maybe TRBD1 (5 bases). There are 14 residues in the CDR3. Germline V gives CDR1 SQVTM, CDR2 ANQGSEA. Between the trimmed V and J ends, which lost 6 bases and 14 bases, there was a span of 23 bases. CDR3 region: CSVAQGGEIATLHF. CDR3 DNA: TGCAGCGTCGCCCAGGGAGGGGAGATAGCGACCCTCCACTTT.

The J gene is TRBJ2-6, the V gene TRBV3-1 (or the pseudogene TRBV3-2); D is perhaps TRBD2 (5 bases). This CDR3 comprises 16 residues. CDR1 LGHDT and CDR2 YNNKEL come from the germline V gene (reference sequence). Trimming pared 2 bases from V and 4 bases from J, leaving 12 bases between. The CDR3 region has the DNA TGTGCCAGCAGCCAAAGGACTGGGTCGGGGGCCAACGTCCTGACTTTC. Residues: CASSQRTGSGANVLTF.

The V call is TRBV6-5, the J call TRBJ2-1; 11 bases are shared with TRBD2. Germline V gene data show CDR1 as MNHEY and CDR2 as SVGAGI. Trimming at V came to 6 bases and at J to 3 bases, leaving 4 bases not matched to a gene. The CDR3 extends over 15 amino acids. The CDR3 DNA is TGTGCCAGCAGCCGGACTAGCGGGTACTACAATGAGCAGTTCTTC. It codes for CASSRTSGYYNEQFF.

The chain uses TRBV27 and TRBJ2-5, with a weak D call TRBD1 (5 bases). V lost 1 base and J lost 2, with 8 bases in between. Germline V CDR1 and CDR2: MNHEY, SMNVEV (reference sequence). The CDR3 sequence is 14 residues long. The CDR3 DNA reads TGTGCCAGCAGTTTATGGGGCAATCAAGAGACCCAGTACTTC. Translating gives CASSLWGNQETQYF.

The rearrangement joins TRBV7-7 to TRBJ2-5; the match to TRBD2 covers 9 bases. The CDR3 runs to 16 residues. The V segment lost 1 base and the J segment 2 bases; nucleotides outside the gene matches: 5. Looked up from germline, CDR1 is SSHAT and CDR2 is FNYEAQ (reference sequence). The CDR3, as DNA: TGTGCCAGCAGCTTAGGCTTCGCGGGGGGGCAAGAGACCCAGTACTTC. Amino acid sequence: CASSLGFAGGQETQYF.

This clone was observed a handful of times. V is TRBV18 and J is TRBJ2-1, with TRBD1 matching 10 bases. V shed 6 bases and J 7 bases; nucleotides not matched to a gene: 12. This CDR3 contains 16 residues. Per the germline V gene, CDR1 is KGHSH and CDR2 is LQKENI. In DNA, the CDR3 is TGTGCCAGCTCCCTGGCGGGGACAGGGGTGCGAAATGAGCAGTTCTTC. It specifies CASSLAGTGVRNEQFF.

This clone has a single count. The chain has TRBV7-2 and TRBJ1-1, with unresolved D. From germline, CDR1 is SGHTA and CDR2 FQGNSA. Between the trimmed V and J ends, which lost 8 bases and 0 bases, there was a span of 19 bases. This CDR3 is built from 16 residues. CDR3 bases: TGTGCCAGCCAGCTTTCCGGCGGAAGATTGAACACTGAAGCTTTCTTT. It yields the protein CASQLSGGRLNTEAFF. Using reference TRBV7-2 and TRBJ1-1 for the parts outside the CDR3, the full variable domain is GAGVSQSPSNKVTEKGKDVELRCDPISGHTALYWYRQSLGQGLEFLIYFQGNSAPDKSGLPSDRFSAERTGGSVSTLTIQRTQQEDSAVYLCASQLSGGRLNTEAFFGQGTRLTVV.

This chain links TRBV3-1 (or the pseudogene TRBV3-2) with TRBJ2-3; possibly TRBD1 for D (5 bases). Germline loops: CDR1 LGHDT, CDR2 YNNKEL (reference sequence). V was trimmed by 4 bases and J by 0 bases, leaving 11 bases between them. The CDR3 consists of 15 residues. CDR3 protein: CASSPWGQSTDTQYF. CDR3 coding DNA: TGTGCCAGCAGCCCGTGGGGCCAAAGCACAGATACGCAGTATTTT.

The rearrangement joins TRBV25-1 to TRBJ1-1; 7 bases align to TRBD1. Germline trimming cut 6 bases from V and 0 bases from J; bases unmatched to any gene: 4. CDR1 and CDR2 (germline): MGHDK, SYGVNS. The CDR3 runs 14 residues. The CDR3 protein is CASRKTGLNTEAFF. The CDR3 nucleotides are TGTGCCAGCAGAAAGACAGGGTTGAACACTGAAGCTTTCTTT.

This clone was seen only a few times. This sequence joins TRBV15 and TRBJ1-3; unclear D gene. This CDR3 region has 17 residues. V lost 3 bases to trimming and J lost 2 bases, with 17 bases between them. Looked up from germline, CDR1 is LNHNV and CDR2 is YYDKDF (reference sequence). CDR3 sequence: CATSSERLLAPGNTIYF. The CDR3 DNA sequence: TGTGCCACCAGCAGTGAGAGGTTATTAGCCCCTGGAAACACCATATATTTT.

The chain couples TRBV6-5 to TRBJ1-2; no reliable D call. The CDR3 has 15 residues. V gave up 10 bases and J gave up 2 bases, with 20 bases separating them. Germline-derived CDR1 and CDR2 are MNHEY and SVGAGI. CDR3 sequence reads: CATSNVVSLNYGYTF. The CDR3 nucleotides read TGTGCCACTTCAAACGTCGTATCTCTAAACTATGGCTACACCTTC.

J is TRBJ2-1 and V is TRBV24-1, with 9 bases lining up with TRBD2. Looked up from germline, CDR1 is KGHDR and CDR2 is SFDVKD. After removal of 3 bases from V and 4 bases from J, the junction contained 6 bases not matched to a gene. The CDR3 covers 16 residues. The chain's CDR3 is CATSDPSGALYNEQFF. As DNA, the CDR3 is TGTGCCACCAGTGATCCTAGCGGGGCATTGTACAATGAGCAGTTCTTC.